A single sample is the source of the 11 T cell receptor beta chains below, sequenced in a study of cytomegalovirus exposure and HLA in healthy donors. Amplification used 60 Vbeta primers and 13 Jbeta primers. The data were produced by immunoSEQ multiplex PCR, yet TCRdb's version contains in-frame clones alone and is incomplete. The sample includes about 150,000 clones, 80% to 90% seen only once; the top ten take approximately 2%. The sequencing input was PBMCs. These receptors were collected from a woman aged 18 to 35 in good health and CMV-seronegative.

V and J are TRBV6-4 and TRBJ2-2; tentative D call: TRBD2 (6 bases). CDR1 and CDR2 (germline): MRHNA, SNTAGT. The CDR3 covers 15 residues. Trimming removed 8 bases at V and 2 bases at J, with 15 bases between. CDR3 coding DNA: TGTGCCAGCCAGACTACTAGCACCAACACCGGGGAGCTGTTTTTT. This sequence encodes CASQTTSTNTGELFF.

V gene TRBV27 combines with J gene TRBJ1-1, with 12 bases that match TRBD1. Germline values: CDR1 MNHEY, CDR2 SMNVEV (reference sequence). Losses at the gene ends were 4 bases for V and 3 bases for J; bases not matched to a gene: 6. CDR3 size: 16 residues. The CDR3 loop reads CASSSGTGGADTEAFF. CDR3 in DNA: TGTGCCAGCAGTTCCGGGACAGGGGGCGCGGACACTGAAGCTTTCTTT.

This clone was picked up one time. V and J are TRBV19 and TRBJ2-7; 8 bases align to TRBD1. The CDR3 consists of 14 residues. Germline assignment: CDR1 LNHDA and CDR2 SQIVND (reference sequence). The junction had 5 bases not matched to a gene; V was cut back by 7 bases and J by 0 bases. In DNA, the CDR3 is TGTGCCAGTACGGTGGGGACAGGCTCCTACGAGCAGTACTTC. Its translation: CASTVGTGSYEQYF.

This clone has just a few counts. The genes are TRBV4-1 and TRBJ2-2; 7 positions match TRBD2. The V gene end was trimmed by 3 bases and the J gene end by 2 bases; junction bases not matched to a gene: 9. The CDR3 has 17 amino acids. The germline V gene has CDR1 MGHRA and CDR2 YSYEKL. CDR3 DNA: TGCGCCAGCAGCCAGATGCAGCTAGCGGTAAACACCGGGGAGCTGTTTTTT. Translated: CASSQMQLAVNTGELFF.

The gene calls are TRBV7-2 and TRBJ2-5; 11 nucleotides align to TRBD2. The J call may be in error: the DNA end matches TRBJ2-7 better. CDR1 and CDR2 from the germline V gene are SGHTA and FQGNSA. The CDR3 is 15 amino acids. CDR3 sequence: CASSGRLAGSYEQYF. CDR3 nucleotides: TGTGCCAGCAGCGGCCGACTAGCGGGGTCCTACGAGCAGTACTTC.

V is TRBV7-2 and J is TRBJ2-5; 7 nucleotides match TRBD2. V gave up 4 bases and J gave up 5 bases; unmatched junction bases: 4. The CDR3 covers 13 residues. CDR1 and CDR2 (germline): SGHTA, FQGNSA. CDR3 sequence reads: CASSYGLGETQYF. The CDR3 coding sequence is TGTGCCAGCAGCTACGGACTAGGGGAGACCCAGTACTTC.

The chain couples TRBV6-5 to TRBJ1-4; D is possibly TRBD1 (6 bases). Trimming removed 5 bases from V and 16 bases from J, with 17 bases in between. This CDR3 contains 12 residues. CDR1 is MNHEY, CDR2 SVGAGI, per germline. The CDR3 spells CASSPLGGPEFF. CDR3 DNA sequence: TGTGCCAGCAGTCCCCTTGGGGGCCCCGAGTTTTTT.

The chain employs TRBV4-2 and TRBJ2-1; 10 nucleotides line up with TRBD2. The germline CDR1 and CDR2 sequences are LGHNA and YNFKEQ. V was pared by 2 bases and J by 8 bases, with 6 bases of the junction left unmatched. The CDR3 has 15 residues. The CDR3, as DNA: TGTGCCAGCAGCCAACCTAGCGGGAGTAACGATGAGCAGTTCTTC. It is translated as CASSQPSGSNDEQFF.

The table lists this clone with a count of one. This rearrangement joins TRBV27 to TRBJ2-1, with D possibly being TRBD2 (6 bases). The CDR3 is 15 residues long. Per germline, CDR1 MNHEY and CDR2 SMNVEV (reference sequence). The V end lost 2 bases, the J end lost 8 bases, and 16 bases lay between the germline ends. The CDR3 region has the DNA TGTGCCAGCAGTTTAAGACTAGGGGATTTTGATGAGCAGTTCTTC. Protein product: CASSLRLGDFDEQFF.

The chain uses TRBV29-1 and TRBJ2-7; D is perhaps TRBD1 (5 bases). The germline V gene has CDR1 SQVTM and CDR2 ANQGSEA. The CDR3 is 12 amino acids. The ends were cut back, 6 bases at V and 4 bases at J, with 13 bases in the middle. CDR3 DNA sequence: TGCAGCGTCGGAGACAGACTTTACGAGCAGTACTTC. It yields the protein CSVGDRLYEQYF.

This clone was picked up one time. The chain has TRBV5-1 and TRBJ2-3, with TRBD2 matching 14 bases. The CDR3 contains 18 residues. CDR1 and CDR2 from the germline V gene are SGHRS and YFSETQ. Trimming at V came to 5 bases and at J to 4 bases, leaving 12 bases not matched to a gene. This CDR3 is CASSSGTSGGDVADTQYF. The CDR3 region has the DNA TGCGCCAGCAGTTCAGGGACTAGCGGGGGCGACGTTGCAGATACGCAGTATTTT.